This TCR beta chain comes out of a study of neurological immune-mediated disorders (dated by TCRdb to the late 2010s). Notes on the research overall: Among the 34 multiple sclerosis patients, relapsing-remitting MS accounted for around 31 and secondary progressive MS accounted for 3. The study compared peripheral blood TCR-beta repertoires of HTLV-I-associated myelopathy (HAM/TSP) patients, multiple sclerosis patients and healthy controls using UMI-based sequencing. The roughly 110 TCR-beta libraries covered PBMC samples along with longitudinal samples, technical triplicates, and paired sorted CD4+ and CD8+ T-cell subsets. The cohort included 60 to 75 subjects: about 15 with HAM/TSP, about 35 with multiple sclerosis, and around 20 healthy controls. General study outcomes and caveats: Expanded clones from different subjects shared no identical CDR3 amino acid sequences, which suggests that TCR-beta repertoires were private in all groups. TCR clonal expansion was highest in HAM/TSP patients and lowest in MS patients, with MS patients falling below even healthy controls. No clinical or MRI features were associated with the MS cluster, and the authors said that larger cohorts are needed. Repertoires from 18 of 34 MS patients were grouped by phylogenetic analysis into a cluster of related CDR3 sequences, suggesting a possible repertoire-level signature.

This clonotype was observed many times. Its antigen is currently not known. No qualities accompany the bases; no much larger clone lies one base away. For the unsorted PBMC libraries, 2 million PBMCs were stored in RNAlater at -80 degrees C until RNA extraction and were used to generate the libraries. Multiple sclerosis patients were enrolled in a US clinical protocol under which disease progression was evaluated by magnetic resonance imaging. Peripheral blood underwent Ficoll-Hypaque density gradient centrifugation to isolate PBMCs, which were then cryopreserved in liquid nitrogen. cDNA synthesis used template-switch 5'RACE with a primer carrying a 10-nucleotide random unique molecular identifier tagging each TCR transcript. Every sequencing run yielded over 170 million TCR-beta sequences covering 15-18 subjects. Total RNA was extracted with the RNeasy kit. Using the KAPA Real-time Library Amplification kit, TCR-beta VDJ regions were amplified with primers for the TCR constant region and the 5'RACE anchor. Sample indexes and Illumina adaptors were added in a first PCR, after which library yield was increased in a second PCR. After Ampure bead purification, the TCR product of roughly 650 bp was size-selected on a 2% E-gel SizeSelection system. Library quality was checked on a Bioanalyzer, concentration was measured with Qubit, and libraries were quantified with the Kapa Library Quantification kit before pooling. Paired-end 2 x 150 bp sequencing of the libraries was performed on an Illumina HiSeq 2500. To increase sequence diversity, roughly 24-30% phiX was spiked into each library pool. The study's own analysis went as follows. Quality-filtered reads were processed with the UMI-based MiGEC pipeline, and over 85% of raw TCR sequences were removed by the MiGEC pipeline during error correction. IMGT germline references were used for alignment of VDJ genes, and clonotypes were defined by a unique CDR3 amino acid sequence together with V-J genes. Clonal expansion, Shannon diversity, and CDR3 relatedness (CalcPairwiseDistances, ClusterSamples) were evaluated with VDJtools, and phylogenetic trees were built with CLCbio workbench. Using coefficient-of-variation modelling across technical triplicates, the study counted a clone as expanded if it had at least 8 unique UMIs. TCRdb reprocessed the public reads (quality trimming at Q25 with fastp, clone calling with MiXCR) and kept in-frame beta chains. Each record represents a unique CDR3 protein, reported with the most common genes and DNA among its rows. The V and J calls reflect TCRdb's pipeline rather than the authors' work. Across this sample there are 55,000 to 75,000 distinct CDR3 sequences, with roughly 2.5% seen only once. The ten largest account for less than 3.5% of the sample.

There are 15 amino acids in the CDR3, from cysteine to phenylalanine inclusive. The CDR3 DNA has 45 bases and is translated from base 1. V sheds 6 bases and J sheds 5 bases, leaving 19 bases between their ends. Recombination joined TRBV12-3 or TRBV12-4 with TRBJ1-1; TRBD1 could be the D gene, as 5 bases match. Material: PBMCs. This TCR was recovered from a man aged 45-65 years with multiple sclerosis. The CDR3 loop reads CASRVDSRSATEAFF. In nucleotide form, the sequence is TGTGCCAGCAGGGTTGACAGCCGTTCTGCGACTGAAGCTTTCTTT.